These 21 T cell receptor beta chains were sequenced from one sample in a study of T cell responses to AZD1222 COVID-19 vaccine (dated by TCRdb to the early 2020s). Receptor libraries were prepared by the immunoSEQ multiplex PCR assay. Not all clones reach the TCRdb copy of this immuneACCESS table, which keeps in-frame sequences only. Checked studies attribute under half of the gap to unresolved V genes and leave the rest unexplained. This sample is represented by roughly 100,000 clones; roughly 83% of them were singletons. The ten largest clones take up about a sixth of the sample. The time point label on this specimen signifies: baseline before first vaccination. Sequenced here: peripheral blood, sampled on day 0 of AZD1222 vaccination. Receptors were obtained from an adult in good health.

V and J are TRBV13 and TRBJ2-3; TRBD2 matches at 7 bases. This CDR3 region has 16 residues. V was clipped by 4 bases and J by 4 bases; unmatched bases: 11. Germline lookup yields CDR1 PRHDT and CDR2 FYEKMQ (reference sequence). The CDR3 protein is CASSWVSGGRSDTQYF. CDR3 DNA: TGTGCCAGCAGCTGGGTGAGTGGCGGGAGATCAGATACGCAGTATTTT. The whole variable domain, remainder taken from reference TRBV13 and TRBJ2-3, is AAGVIQSPRHLIKEKRETATLKCYPIPRHDTVYWYQQGPGQDPQFLISFYEKMQSDKGSIPDRFSAQQFSDYHSELNMSSLELGDSALYFCASSWVSGGRSDTQYFGPGTRLTVL.

The chain joins TRBV18 to TRBJ2-4; tentative D call: TRBD2 (5 bases). V was pared by 3 bases and J by 7 bases, with 19 bases between. The germline V gene has CDR1 KGHSH and CDR2 LQKENI. CDR3 length equals 16 residues. The CDR3 here is CASSPPERARRNIQYF. In nucleotides, the CDR3 is TGTGCCAGCTCACCTCCGGAGAGGGCCCGTCGGAACATTCAGTACTTC.

The CDR3 loop reads CASSIDLRPRSRTEAFF. As DNA, the CDR3 is TGTGCCAGTAGTATAGATCTTCGTCCCCGGAGTAGGACTGAAGCTTTCTTT. V and J are TRBV19 and TRBJ1-1; D unresolved. V was trimmed by 0 bases and J by 5 bases, leaving 19 bases between them. The germline V gene has CDR1 LNHDA and CDR2 SQIVND (reference sequence). CDR3 length: 17 amino acids.

V is TRBV5-1 and J is TRBJ2-6, with 9 bases identical to TRBD1. The CDR3 spans 17 residues. The germline CDR1 and CDR2 sequences are SGHRS and YFSETQ. V gave up 2 bases and J gave up 0 bases; unmatched junction bases: 3. The DNA of the CDR3 is TGCGCCAGCAGCTTAGGACAGGGGAACTCTGGGGCCAACGTCCTGACTTTC. Translation gives CASSLGQGNSGANVLTF.

This clone was counted only a few times. The J gene is TRBJ1-1, the V gene TRBV5-1; 8 nucleotides match TRBD1. This CDR3 contains 15 residues. J lost 4 bases, V lost 5 bases, and 10 bases had no gene match. Germline CDR1 is SGHRS and CDR2 is YFSETQ. For the CDR3, the DNA is TGCGCCAGCAGACGTGAGACAGGGGTCGGCACTGAAGCTTTCTTT. Translating gives CASRRETGVGTEAFF. The variable domain in full, with the rest retrieved from reference TRBV5-1 and TRBJ1-1, is KAGVTQTPRYLIKTRGQQVTLSCSPISGHRSVSWYQQTPGQGLQFLFEYFSETQRNKGNFPGRFSGRQFSNSRSEMNVSTLELGDSALYLCASRRETGVGTEAFFGQGTRLTVV.

This clone was counted only a few times. The chain has TRBV2 and TRBJ2-1, with a possible D match to TRBD1 (5 bases). Trimming took off 6 bases at V and 9 bases at J, with 15 bases between the two ends. CDR3 length: 13 residues. The germline gives CDR1 SNHLY, CDR2 FYNNEI. CDR3 nucleotides: TGTGCCAGCAGGCCCAGGGTGTTAGGTGAGCAGTTCTTC. This gives the protein CASRPRVLGEQFF.

This chain links TRBV5-8 with TRBJ1-5; 7 bases agree with TRBD1. Germline loops: CDR1 SGHTS, CDR2 YDEGEE. V shed 1 base and J 8 bases; nucleotides not matched to a gene: 12. The CDR3 has 16 amino acids. CDR3 in amino acids: CASSLLLPTGEEPQHF. The CDR3 DNA is TGTGCCAGCAGCTTGCTCCTCCCCACAGGGGAAGAGCCCCAGCATTTT.

The chain is built from TRBV7-3 and TRBJ2-3, with a weak D call TRBD1 (5 bases). The CDR3 spans 13 residues. Trimming removed 5 bases at V and 6 bases at J, with 12 bases between. Germline V gene data show CDR1 as SGHTA and CDR2 as FQGTGA. CDR3 sequence (DNA): TGTGCCAGCAGCCCGTCAGGGCTGGATACGCAGTATTTT. Translated, it gives CASSPSGLDTQYF.

The J gene is TRBJ2-7, the V gene TRBV5-4, with 11 bases matching TRBD2. V was pared by 2 bases and J by 6 bases, with 4 bases of the junction left unmatched. The length of the CDR3 is 14 residues. Germline loops: CDR1 SGHNT, CDR2 YYREEE (reference sequence). The CDR3: CASSFTSGSGEQYF. CDR3 DNA: TGTGCCAGCAGCTTCACTAGCGGGAGCGGCGAGCAGTACTTC.

This clone has more than one count but fewer than ten. The chain is built from TRBV5-6 and TRBJ1-1; tentatively, D is TRBD1 (5 bases). The CDR3 spans 14 residues. V gave up 3 bases and J gave up 1 base, with 10 bases separating them. Per the germline V gene, CDR1 is SGHDT and CDR2 is YYEEEE. In DNA, the CDR3 is TGTGCCAGCAGCTGGGGGAGGGGGAACACTGAAGCTTTCTTT. Its translation is CASSWGRGNTEAFF. The variable domain in full, with the rest retrieved from reference TRBV5-6 and TRBJ1-1, is DAGVTQSPTHLIKTRGQQVTLRCSPKSGHDTVSWYQQALGQGPQFIFQYYEEEERQRGNFPDRFSGHQFPNYSSELNVNALLLGDSALYLCASSWGRGNTEAFFGQGTRLTVV.

V gene TRBV21-1 combines with J gene TRBJ2-7. TRBV21-1 is classified as a pseudogene. The length of the CDR3 is 13 residues. CDR3 sequence (DNA): TGTGCCAGCATGGGTCCTCGTCCGTACGAGCAGTACGTC. This codes for CASMGPRPYEQYV.

The gene calls are TRBV4-2 and TRBJ2-5, with 7 bases fitting TRBD1. The CDR3 is 16 amino acids. Germline assignment: CDR1 LGHNA and CDR2 YNFKEQ. Trimming at V came to 4 bases and at J to 1 base, leaving 9 bases not matched to a gene. The CDR3 here is CASSPRQGLGQETQYF. The DNA of the CDR3 is TGTGCCAGCAGCCCACGACAGGGTTTAGGCCAAGAGACCCAGTACTTC.

The CDR3: CASSTRWDTEAFF. In DNA form, the CDR3 reads TGTGCCAGCAGCACAAGGTGGGACACTGAAGCTTTCTTT. The J gene is TRBJ1-1, the V gene TRBV7-3; D unresolved. V was cut by 5 bases and J by 3 bases, with 10 bases left in between. This CDR3 comprises 13 residues. The germline gives CDR1 SGHTA, CDR2 FQGTGA.

Only a few counts were recorded for this clone. The chain joins TRBV27 to TRBJ1-6; 9 positions agree with TRBD1. The V gene end was trimmed by 6 bases and the J gene end by 10 bases; junction bases not matched to a gene: 7. CDR3 length equals 14 residues. Looked up from germline, CDR1 is MNHEY and CDR2 is SMNVEV (reference sequence). CDR3 protein: CASSAGTGQSPLHF. CDR3 in DNA: TGTGCCAGCAGCGCCGGGACAGGGCAATCACCCCTCCACTTT.

The chain joins TRBV5-6 to TRBJ1-5; 9 bases map to TRBD1. The CDR3 spans 15 residues. Germline CDR1 is SGHDT and CDR2 is YYEEEE. The J segment lost 3 bases and the V segment lost 1 base, leaving 2 bases of the junction unmatched. The CDR3 here is CASSLTGGVNQPQHF. The CDR3 nucleotides read TGTGCCAGCAGCTTGACAGGGGGCGTCAATCAGCCCCAGCATTTT.

This rearrangement joins TRBV18 to TRBJ1-1; 9 nucleotides match TRBD1. The CDR3 is 16 residues long. The germline gives CDR1 KGHSH, CDR2 LQKENI. V trimming: 1 base; J trimming: 3 bases; junction bases outside the gene matches: 6. CDR3 nucleotides: TGTGCCAGCTCACCACTAAGGACAGGGGAGGACACTGAAGCTTTCTTT. Protein product: CASSPLRTGEDTEAFF.

The chain links TRBV7-2 to TRBJ2-3, with 12 bases lining up with TRBD2. Per the germline V gene, CDR1 is SGHTA and CDR2 is FQGNSA. The CDR3 is 16 amino acids. The V gene end was trimmed by 6 bases and the J gene end by 3 bases; junction bases not matched to a gene: 7. CDR3 sequence reads: CASRLTSGGYTDTQYF. CDR3 DNA: TGTGCCAGCAGACTCACTAGCGGGGGGTATACAGATACGCAGTATTTT.

This chain joins TRBV4-2 and TRBJ1-6; D is unclear. The germline V gene has CDR1 LGHNA and CDR2 YNFKEQ. CDR3 length: 14 residues. Trimming cost V 3 bases and J 8 bases, with 11 bases left between them. The CDR3 is CASSHLNNDSPLHF. Here the CDR3 DNA reads TGTGCCAGCAGCCATCTGAATAATGATTCACCCCTCCACTTT.

This clone was picked up one time. The chain has TRBV4-2 and TRBJ1-4; 9 bases align to TRBD1. V dropped 0 bases and J dropped 5; count of bases not matched to a gene: 7. Germline lookup yields CDR1 LGHNA and CDR2 YNFKEQ. The CDR3 runs 17 residues. CDR3 nucleotides: TGTGCCAGCAGCCAAGACTCCGGGACAGGGACGAATGAAAAACTGTTTTTT. Amino acid sequence: CASSQDSGTGTNEKLFF.

V usage is TRBV28 and J usage is TRBJ1-2; D not resolved. Trimming removed 6 bases from V and 1 base from J, with 6 bases in between. CDR3 size: 12 residues. Germline V lookup: CDR1 MDHEN, CDR2 SYDVKM. CDR3 coding DNA: TGTGCCAGCAGGGACCTTAACTATGGCTACACCTTC. Protein product: CASRDLNYGYTF.

This clone turned up a few times. The chain uses TRBV3-1 (or the pseudogene TRBV3-2) and TRBJ1-1; D possibly corresponds to TRBD1 (6 bases). Germline-derived CDR1 and CDR2 are LGHDT and YNNKEL (reference sequence). V lost 4 bases and J 1 base, leaving 16 bases between the germline ends. CDR3 size: 16 residues. CDR3 residues: CASSRPAGAQNTEAFF. The CDR3 DNA is TGTGCCAGCAGCCGACCGGCAGGGGCCCAGAACACTGAAGCTTTCTTT.